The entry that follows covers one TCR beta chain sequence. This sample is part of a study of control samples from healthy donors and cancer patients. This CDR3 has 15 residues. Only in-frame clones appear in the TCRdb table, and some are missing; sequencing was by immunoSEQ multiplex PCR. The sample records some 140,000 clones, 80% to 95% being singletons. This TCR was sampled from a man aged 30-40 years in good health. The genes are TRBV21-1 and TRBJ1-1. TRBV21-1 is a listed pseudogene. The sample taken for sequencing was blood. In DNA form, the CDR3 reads TGTGCCAGCAGCAAAGTATGTCTCAAGGACACTGAAGCTTTCTTT. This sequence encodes CASSKVCLKDTEAFF.